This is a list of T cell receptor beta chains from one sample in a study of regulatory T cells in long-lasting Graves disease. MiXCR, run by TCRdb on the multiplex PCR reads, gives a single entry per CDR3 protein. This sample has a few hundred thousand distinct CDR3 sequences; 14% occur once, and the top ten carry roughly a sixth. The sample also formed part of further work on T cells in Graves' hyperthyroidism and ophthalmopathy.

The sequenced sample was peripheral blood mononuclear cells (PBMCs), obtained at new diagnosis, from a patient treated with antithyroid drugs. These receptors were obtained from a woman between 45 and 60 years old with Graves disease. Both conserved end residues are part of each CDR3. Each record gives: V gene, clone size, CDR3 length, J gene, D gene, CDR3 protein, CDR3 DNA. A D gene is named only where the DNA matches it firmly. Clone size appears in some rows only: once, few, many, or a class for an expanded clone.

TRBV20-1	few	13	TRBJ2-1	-	CSARGASYNEQFF	TGCAGTGCTAGAGGTGCTAGCTACAATGAGCAGTTCTTC
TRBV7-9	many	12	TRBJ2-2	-	CASSFEAGELFF	TGTGCCAGCAGCTTTGAAGCCGGGGAGCTGTTTTTT
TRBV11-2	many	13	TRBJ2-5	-	CASSPGDRSNEYF	TGTGCCAGCAGCCCGGGGGACCGCTCTAATGAGTACTTC
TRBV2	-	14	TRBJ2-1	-	CASSEDGAHDEQFF	TGTGCCAGCAGTGAGGATGGTGCGCACGATGAGCAGTTCTTC
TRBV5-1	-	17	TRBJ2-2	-	CASTDDSKSAGTGELFF	TGCGCCAGCACCGACGACAGCAAGTCGGCAGGCACCGGGGAGCTGTTTTTT
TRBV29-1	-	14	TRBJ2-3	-	CSVEVSRGTDTQYF	TGCAGCGTTGAAGTGTCCCGGGGGACAGATACGCAGTATTTT
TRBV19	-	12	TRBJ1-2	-	CASSMGKYGYTF	TGTGCCAGTAGTATGGGGAAATATGGCTACACCTTC
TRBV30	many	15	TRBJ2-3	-	CAWSGGSSRTDTQYF	TGTGCCTGGAGTGGTGGGAGCTCTCGAACAGATACGCAGTATTTT
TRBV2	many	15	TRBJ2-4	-	CASEFGGRTKNIQYF	TGTGCCAGCGAATTCGGGGGGCGCACCAAAAACATTCAGTACTTC
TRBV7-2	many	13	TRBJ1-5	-	CASSFSGNEPQHF	TGTGCCAGCAGCTTCTCAGGCAACGAGCCCCAGCATTTT
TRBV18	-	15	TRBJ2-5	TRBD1	CASSPGTGTLETQYF	TGTGCCAGCTCACCTGGGACAGGGACTTTAGAGACCCAGTACTTC
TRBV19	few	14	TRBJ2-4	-	CASKIAQGRNIQYF	TGTGCCAGTAAAATCGCCCAGGGGAGGAACATTCAGTACTTC
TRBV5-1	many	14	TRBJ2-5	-	CASARNVGQETQYF	TGCGCCAGCGCAAGAAATGTTGGCCAAGAGACCCAGTACTTC
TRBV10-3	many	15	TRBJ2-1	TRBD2	CAISDLAGVFNEQFF	TGTGCCATCAGTGACCTAGCGGGAGTGTTCAATGAGCAGTTCTTC
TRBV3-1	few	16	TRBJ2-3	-	CASSSMAALATDTQYF	TGTGCCAGCAGCTCCATGGCCGCCCTAGCAACAGATACGCAGTATTTT
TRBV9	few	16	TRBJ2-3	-	CASSVETGAHTDTQYF	TGTGCCAGCAGCGTAGAGACGGGAGCCCACACAGATACGCAGTATTTT
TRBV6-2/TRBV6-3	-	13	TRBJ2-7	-	CASSDTSSYEQYF	TGTGCCAGCAGTGATACTAGTTCCTACGAGCAGTACTTC
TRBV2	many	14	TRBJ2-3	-	CASTSGTLTDTQYF	TGTGCCAGCACCTCCGGGACTCTCACAGATACGCAGTATTTT
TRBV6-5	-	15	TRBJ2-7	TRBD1	CASSYDRGNSYEQYF	TGTGCCAGCAGTTATGACAGGGGGAATTCGTACGAGCAGTACTTC
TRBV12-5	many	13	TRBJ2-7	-	CASGLEGSYEQYF	TGTGCTAGTGGTTTGGAGGGCTCCTACGAGCAGTACTTC
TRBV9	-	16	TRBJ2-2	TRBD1	CASSVGTGLIAGELFF	TGTGCCAGCAGCGTGGGGACAGGGTTAATTGCCGGGGAGCTGTTTTTT
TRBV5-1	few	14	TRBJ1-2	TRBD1	CASRRDRTNYGYTF	TGCGCCAGCAGACGGGACAGGACTAACTATGGCTACACCTTC
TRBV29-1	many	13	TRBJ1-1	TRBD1	CSVATGGFRGAFF	TGCAGCGTTGCAACAGGGGGCTTTCGCGGCGCTTTCTTT
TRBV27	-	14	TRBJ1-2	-	CASSPRGYGYGYTF	TGTGCCAGCAGTCCTCGGGGGTATGGCTATGGCTACACCTTC
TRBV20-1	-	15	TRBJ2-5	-	CSARDAGAIGETQYF	TGCAGTGCTAGAGATGCGGGGGCGATTGGGGAGACCCAGTACTTC
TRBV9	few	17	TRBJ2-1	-	CASSVEESGSSYNEQFF	TGTGCCAGCAGCGTAGAGGAGTCGGGGAGCTCCTACAATGAACAGTTCTTC
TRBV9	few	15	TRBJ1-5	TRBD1	CASSAGTGGFQPQHF	TGTGCCAGCAGCGCCGGGACAGGGGGCTTTCAGCCCCAGCATTTT
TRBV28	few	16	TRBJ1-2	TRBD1	CASSLRQGNPFYGYTF	TGTGCCAGCAGTCTTAGACAGGGAAACCCGTTCTATGGCTACACCTTC
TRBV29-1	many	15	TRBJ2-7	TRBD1	CSVDAGQGLSYEQYF	TGCAGCGTTGACGCCGGACAGGGCCTCTCCTACGAGCAGTACTTC
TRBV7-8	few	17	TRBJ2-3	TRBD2	CASTPGLAGGPRDTQYF	TGTGCCAGCACACCGGGACTAGCGGGAGGGCCAAGGGATACGCAGTATTTT
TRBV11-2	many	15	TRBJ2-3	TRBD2	CASSLLLSGRDTQYF	TGTGCCAGCAGCTTATTACTTAGCGGGAGGGATACGCAGTATTTT
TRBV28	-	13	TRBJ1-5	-	CASSSVRSQPQHF	TGTGCCAGCAGTTCTGTGAGAAGTCAGCCCCAGCATTTT
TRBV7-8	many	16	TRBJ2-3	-	CASSLGLFISGDTQYF	TGTGCCAGCAGCTTAGGGCTGTTTATTTCGGGTGATACGCAGTATTTT
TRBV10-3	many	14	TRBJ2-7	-	CAVTSDGPSYEQYF	TGTGCCGTAACATCCGACGGGCCCTCCTACGAGCAGTACTTC
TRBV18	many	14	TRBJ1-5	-	CASSQGTEGNPQHF	TGTGCCAGCTCACAGGGGACCGAAGGGAACCCCCAGCATTTT
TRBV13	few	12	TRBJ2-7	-	CASSIHSLEQYF	TGTGCCAGCAGCATACACTCGTTGGAGCAGTACTTC
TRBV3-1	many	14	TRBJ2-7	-	CASSQEDRTYEQYF	TGTGCCAGCAGCCAAGAAGACAGGACCTACGAGCAGTACTTC
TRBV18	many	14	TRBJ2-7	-	CASSPGSGEGEQYF	TGTGCCAGCTCACCCGGTTCAGGGGAGGGCGAGCAGTACTTC
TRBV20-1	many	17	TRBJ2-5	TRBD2	CSARDQGGLAGMETQYF	TGCAGTGCTAGAGATCAGGGCGGGCTAGCGGGAATGGAGACCCAGTACTTC
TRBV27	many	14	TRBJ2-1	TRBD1	CASGQGAGYNEQFF	TGTGCCAGCGGACAGGGGGCAGGTTACAATGAGCAGTTCTTC
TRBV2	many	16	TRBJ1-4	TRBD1	CASRPLFGTGDEKLFF	TGTGCCAGCAGACCGCTTTTTGGTACAGGGGATGAAAAACTGTTTTTT
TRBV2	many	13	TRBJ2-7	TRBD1	CASSTGPPYEQYF	TGTGCCAGCTCGACAGGGCCACCCTACGAGCAGTACTTC
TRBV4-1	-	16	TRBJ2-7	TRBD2	CASSPRLAERNYEQYF	TGCGCCAGCAGCCCCAGACTAGCGGAGCGAAACTACGAGCAGTACTTC
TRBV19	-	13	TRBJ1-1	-	CASSRGGTPQAFF	TGTGCCAGTAGCCGAGGGGGGACACCTCAAGCTTTCTTT
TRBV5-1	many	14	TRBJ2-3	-	CASRQEGWADTQYF	TGCGCCAGCAGACAGGAGGGTTGGGCAGATACGCAGTATTTT
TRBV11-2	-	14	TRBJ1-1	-	CASSSRAQNTEAFF	TGTGCCAGCAGCTCAAGGGCCCAGAACACTGAAGCTTTCTTT
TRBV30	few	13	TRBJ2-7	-	CAWSVRLTYKQYF	TGTGCCTGGAGTGTACGACTCACCTACAAGCAGTACTTC
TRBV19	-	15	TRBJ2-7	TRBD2	CASSIAGGEVYEQYF	TGTGCCAGTAGTATAGCGGGAGGGGAGGTCTACGAGCAGTACTTC
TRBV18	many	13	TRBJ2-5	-	CASSPDKSETQYF	TGTGCCAGCTCACCGGACAAGTCGGAGACCCAGTACTTC
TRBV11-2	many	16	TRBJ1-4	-	CASSFRLGGTNEKLFF	TGTGCCAGCAGCTTTCGGTTGGGGGGAACTAATGAAAAACTGTTTTTT
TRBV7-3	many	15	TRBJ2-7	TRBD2	CASSLMASGGYEQYF	TGTGCCAGCAGCTTGATGGCCAGCGGGGGGTACGAGCAGTACTTC